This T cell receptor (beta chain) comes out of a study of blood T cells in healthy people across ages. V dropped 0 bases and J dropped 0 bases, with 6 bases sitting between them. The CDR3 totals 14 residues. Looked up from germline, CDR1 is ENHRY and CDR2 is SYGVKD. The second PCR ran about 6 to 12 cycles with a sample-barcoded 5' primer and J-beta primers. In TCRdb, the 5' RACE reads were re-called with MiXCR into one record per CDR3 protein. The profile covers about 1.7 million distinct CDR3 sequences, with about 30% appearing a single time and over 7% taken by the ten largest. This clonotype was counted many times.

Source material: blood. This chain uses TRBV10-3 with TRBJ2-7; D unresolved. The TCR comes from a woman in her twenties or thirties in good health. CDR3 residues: CAISESRGSYEQYF. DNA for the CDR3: TGTGCCATCAGTGAGTCGAGAGGCTCCTACGAGCAGTACTTC.